The following is a TCR beta chain sequence with its context. Its specificity is not known. This clone may be a read error of a much larger clone one base away. Germline V CDR1 and CDR2: KGHDR, SFDVKD. The CDR3 consists of 16 residues. The data stem from a study of T cell repertoires in cytomegalovirus infection. Study context: CMV infection and matching HLA type were both indicated by public TCR beta signatures. Overall study results and limits: HLA-C-restricted CMV-specific TCR beta clonotypes prevailed in the ex vivo response.

TCRdb re-derived calls from the reads in MiXCR, one entry per CDR3 protein. In the table there are around 260,000 distinct CDR3 sequences, roughly 9% of which are singletons. This chain joins TRBV24-1 and TRBJ2-3; D is perhaps TRBD1 (5 bases). The J call may be faulty, since TRBJ1-5 better matches the DNA end. Sequencing was carried out using PBMCs. The TCR originated in a human donor in good health (CMV status not recorded). Some clones in this sample may be carry-over from other donors' samples. Written as DNA, the CDR3 is TGTGCCACCAGTGACCCGGGACCATCATTCACAGATACGCAGCATTTT. This gives the protein CATSDPGPSFTDTQHF.